These T cell receptor beta chains were read from a single sample in a study of blood T cell repertoires in COVID-19. Clones were sequenced by immunoSEQ multiplex PCR, and TCRdb holds only the in-frame ones, with some missing. The data contain about 300,000 clones, under 90% of them seen just once; the ten biggest clones take up under 3.5%. Sequences were obtained from PBMCs or T cells enriched from blood (not recorded which). These receptors were obtained from a woman aged 45-65 years who had been exposed to COVID-19. CDR3s include the opening cysteine and the closing phenylalanine or tryptophan. A D gene is named only where the DNA matches it firmly. Not all rows give a size; the values are once, few, many and, for expanded clones, a class.

>TRBJ1-1|TRBV4-1|-|-
TGCGCCAGCAGCCTTGGCAGGAATACTGAAGCTTTCTTT
CASSLGRNTEAFF
>TRBJ1-6|TRBV5-1|-|TRBD1
TGCGCCAGCAGCTCCGGACAGGCTCTATCCAGTTCACCCCTCCACTTT
CASSSGQALSSSPLHF
>TRBJ2-1|TRBV19|-|-
TGTGCCAGTAGACCAACCGGGGGGCGCGGGAAGAATGAGCAGTTCTTC
CASRPTGGRGKNEQFF
>TRBJ1-2|TRBV4-2|-|-
TGTGCCAGCAGCCAAGAACCGGGAGGGCTGATTAACTATGGCTACACCTTC
CASSQEPGGLINYGYTF
>TRBJ2-3|TRBV19|-|TRBD1
TGTGCCAGTAGTACCGGAGAGAGGGGGCGCACAGATACGCAGTATTTT
CASSTGERGRTDTQYF
>TRBJ1-1|TRBV2|-|TRBD1
TGTGCCAGCGACTTGGCACAGGGGACTTTGAACACTGAAGCTTTCTTT
CASDLAQGTLNTEAFF
>TRBJ1-4|TRBV4-1|-|-
TGCGCCAGCAGCCAAGAGAGGGCAGTTAGGACTAATGAAAAACTGTTTTTT
CASSQERAVRTNEKLFF
>TRBJ2-2|TRBV20-1|once|-
TGCAGTGCTAGTACAGGCACCGGGGAGCTGTTTTTT
CSASTGTGELFF
>TRBJ2-1|TRBV7-9|-|-
TGTGCCAGCAGCTTAAATAGCGGAGGTTACAATGAGCAGTTCTTC
CASSLNSGGYNEQFF
>TRBJ2-1|TRBV30|-|-
TGTGCCTGGAGTGTAGATTCGGGCTACAATGAGCAGTTCTTC
CAWSVDSGYNEQFF
>TRBJ1-2|TRBV19|-|-
TGTGCCAGTAGTATTCAGGATGGCTACACCTTC
CASSIQDGYTF
>TRBJ2-7|TRBV5-1|-|TRBD2
TGCGCCAGCACGGCCGGGACTAGCGATCACGAGCAGTACTTC
CASTAGTSDHEQYF
>TRBJ2-3|TRBV5-1|-|TRBD2
TGCGCCAGCAGCTTCGGCCTAGCGGCTGAAGATACGCAGTATTTT
CASSFGLAAEDTQYF
>TRBJ1-1|TRBV5-1|-|-
TGCGCCAGCAGCTCGCAGGACAGTAACACTGAAGCTTTCTTT
CASSSQDSNTEAFF
>TRBJ2-7|TRBV4-2|-|-
TGTGCCAGCAGCCAAGAGGCAGGGGCAGGTCAGCGCTACGAGCAGTACTTC
CASSQEAGAGQRYEQYF
>TRBJ1-1|TRBV25-1|few|TRBD1
TGTGCCAGCAGTGGACAGGGTCATGAAGCTTTCTTT
CASSGQGHEAFF
>TRBJ2-2|TRBV9|once|-
TGTGCCAGCAGCGTGGTTTCAGGGATGGTGACCGGGGAGCTGTTTTTT
CASSVVSGMVTGELFF
>TRBJ2-7|TRBV4-2|once|TRBD1
TGTGCCAGCAGCCCTGGACAGGGGACCTACGAGCAGTACTTC
CASSPGQGTYEQYF
>TRBJ2-4|TRBV28|-|-
TGTGCCAGCAGTTCCCCTTATACGCGGTCCCTAGCCAAAAACATTCAGTACTTC
CASSSPYTRSLAKNIQYF
>TRBJ1-1|TRBV14|-|-
TGTGCCAGCAGCCAAGATATGTTAATATCTGAAGCTTTCTTT
CASSQDMLISEAFF
>TRBJ1-1|TRBV7-8|-|TRBD1
TGTGCCAGCAGCCTAAGACAGGGTAACACTGAAGCTTTCTTT
CASSLRQGNTEAFF
>TRBJ1-2|TRBV3-1/TRBV3-2|-|TRBD1
TGTGCCAGCAGCCCGGGACAGAGGGGATCGGCTGGCACCTTC
CASSPGQRGSAGTF
>TRBJ2-2|TRBV7-9|-|TRBD1
TGTGCCAGCAGACCGCCGGGACAGGGACGAGAGCTGTTTTTT
CASRPPGQGRELFF
>TRBJ2-2|TRBV5-1|-|-
TGCGCCAGCAGCCCGTCAGGGTCACAGAACACCGGGGAGCTGTTTTTT
CASSPSGSQNTGELFF
>TRBJ1-5|TRBV3-1/TRBV3-2|-|-
TGTGCCAGCAGCTCAATGACGGGTGACAATCAGCCCCAGCATTTT
CASSSMTGDNQPQHF
>TRBJ2-7|TRBV6-5|-|-
TGTGCCAGCAGTCCCCGGAATCAAGGGGGCTACGAGCAGTACTTC
CASSPRNQGGYEQYF
>TRBJ2-1|TRBV5-1|-|-
TGCGCCAGCAGCCCCCCTAAGAATGAGCAGTTCTTC
CASSPPKNEQFF
>TRBJ2-2|TRBV7-2|once|-
TGTGCCAGCAGCTTAGCGTCGGGCAGGGCCACGACCGGGGAGCTGTTTTTT
CASSLASGRATTGELFF
>TRBJ1-3|TRBV3-1/TRBV3-2|-|TRBD1
TGTGCCAGCAGCCACCCGGGACAGGGAAACACCATATATTTT
CASSHPGQGNTIYF
>TRBJ2-5|TRBV3-1/TRBV3-2|-|-
TGTGCCAGCAGCCGAAAAGGACTGGGGGAGACCCAGTACTTC
CASSRKGLGETQYF
>TRBJ1-5|TRBV10-3|-|TRBD1
TGTGCCATCAGTGAAAAAGGACAGGGGGATCAGCCCCAGCATTTT
CAISEKGQGDQPQHF
>TRBJ1-2|TRBV18|-|TRBD1
TGTGCCAGCTCATTGGGACAGGCACAACCCGGCGGGGGCTACACCTTC
CASSLGQAQPGGGYTF
>TRBJ1-1|TRBV3-1/TRBV3-2|-|TRBD1
TGTGCCAGCAGCCAGACACAGGGGGCTCGGGCTTTCTTT
CASSQTQGARAFF
>TRBJ2-7|TRBV4-2|-|-
TGTGCCAGCAGCCAAGAAGCAGGGCTGTACGAGCAGTACTTC
CASSQEAGLYEQYF
>TRBJ1-6|TRBV6-5|once|-
TGTGCCAGCAGCCTAGGACAGCATAATTCACCCCTCCACTTT
CASSLGQHNSPLHF
>TRBJ1-1|TRBV7-2|-|-
TGTGCCAGCAGCTTGACGGAAAGGAGTACTTTCTTT
CASSLTERSTFF
>TRBJ1-2|TRBV13|-|-
TGTGCCAGCAGCTCCGGAGGGCTTGGCAGGATGAAAACAACCTATGGCTACACCTTC
CASSSGGLGRMKTTYGYTF